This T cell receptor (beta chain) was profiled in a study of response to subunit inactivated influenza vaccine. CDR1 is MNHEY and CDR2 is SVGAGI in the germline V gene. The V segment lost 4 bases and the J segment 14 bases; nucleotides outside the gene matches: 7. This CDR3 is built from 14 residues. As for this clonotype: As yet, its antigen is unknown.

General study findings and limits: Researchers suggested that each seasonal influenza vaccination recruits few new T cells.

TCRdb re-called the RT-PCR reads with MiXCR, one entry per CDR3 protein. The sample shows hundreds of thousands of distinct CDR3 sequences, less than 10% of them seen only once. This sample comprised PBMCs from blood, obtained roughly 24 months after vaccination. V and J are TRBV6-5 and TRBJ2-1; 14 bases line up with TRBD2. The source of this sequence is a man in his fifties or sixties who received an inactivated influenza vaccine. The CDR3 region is CASSSGLAGGPEFF. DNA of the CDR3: TGTGCCAGCAGTTCCGGACTAGCGGGGGGCCCCGAGTTCTTC.